Below, 32 T cell receptor beta chains from the same sample are listed, as sequenced in a study of control samples from healthy donors and cancer patients. Repertoires were generated with immunoSEQ multiplex PCR, while TCRdb's copy carries only in-frame clones and drops some. The profile shows fewer than 95,000 clones, roughly nine tenths of them singletons. Sequencing was carried out using blood. The origin of the receptors is a man aged 25-45 years in good health.

J is TRBJ2-5 and V is TRBV7-3; possible D gene TRBD1, 5 bases. Germline-derived CDR1 and CDR2 are SGHTA and FQGTGA. The CDR3 has 15 residues. V lost 5 bases to trimming and J lost 5 bases, with 18 bases between them. Here the CDR3 DNA reads TGTGCCAGCAGCGTAGACCCAGGGTCATGGGAGACCCAGTACTTC. This codes for CASSVDPGSWETQYF.

The J gene is TRBJ1-4, the V gene TRBV5-1, with 7 bases matching TRBD1. This CDR3 is built from 14 residues. Per germline, CDR1 SGHRS and CDR2 YFSETQ. Trimming removed 4 bases from V and 2 bases from J; junction bases left unmatched: 2. CDR3 amino acids: CASSRDSTNEKLFF. The CDR3 nucleotides read TGCGCCAGCAGCCGGGACAGTACTAATGAAAAACTGTTTTTT.

The genes are TRBV19 and TRBJ2-2; TRBD2 agrees at 8 bases. Germline assignment: CDR1 LNHDA and CDR2 SQIVND (reference sequence). After removal of 7 bases from V and 3 bases from J, the junction contained 7 bases not matched to a gene. CDR3 length: 15 amino acids. The chain's CDR3 is CASKPGGRHTGELFF. The DNA of the CDR3 is TGTGCCAGTAAGCCGGGAGGGCGTCACACCGGGGAGCTGTTTTTT.

The rearrangement uses TRBV7-9 and TRBJ1-4, with D tentatively TRBD1 (6 bases). CDR1 and CDR2 from the germline V gene are SEHNR and FQNEAQ (reference sequence). This CDR3 spans 15 amino acids. Trimming took off 5 bases at V and 4 bases at J, with 14 bases between the two ends. The CDR3 sequence: CASSPPRGGNEKLFF. CDR3 DNA sequence: TGTGCCAGCAGCCCACCCCGAGGGGGTAATGAAAAACTGTTTTTT.

The chain joins TRBV6-2 or TRBV6-3 to TRBJ1-1; D possibly corresponds to TRBD1 (6 bases). V lost 6 bases, J lost 0 bases, and 29 bases lay in between. Germline loops: CDR1 MNHEY, CDR2 SVGEGT. The CDR3 runs 20 residues. The CDR3 sequence is CASSRDRSDAPSRLNTEAFF. In nucleotides, the CDR3 is TGTGCCAGCAGCCGTGACAGGAGTGACGCTCCCTCTCGGTTGAACACTGAAGCTTTCTTT.

The chain joins TRBV7-2 to TRBJ2-7; possibly TRBD2 for D (5 bases). Germline V gives CDR1 SGHTA, CDR2 FQGNSA. Trimming took off 5 bases at V and 6 bases at J, with 14 bases between the two ends. There are 13 residues in the CDR3. CDR3 sequence: CASSKGEGREQYF. CDR3 coding DNA: TGTGCCAGCAGCAAAGGAGAGGGTCGCGAGCAGTACTTC.

The chain carries TRBV7-9 and TRBJ1-2, with 10 bases fitting TRBD1. J lost 8 bases, V lost 3 bases, and 6 bases had no gene match. The germline CDR1 and CDR2 sequences are SEHNR and FQNEAQ (reference sequence). The CDR3 is 14 residues long. The DNA for the CDR3 is TGTGCCAGCAGCTTGGACAGGGGGATTGGAGGCTACACCTTC. This sequence encodes CASSLDRGIGGYTF. Combining the CDR3 with reference TRBV7-9 and TRBJ1-2 gives the whole variable domain DTGVSQNPRHKITKRGQNVTFRCDPISEHNRLYWYRQTLGQGPEFLTYFQNEAQLEKSRLLSDRFSAERPKGSFSTLEIQRTEQGDSAMYLCASSLDRGIGGYTFGSGTRLTVV.

The rearrangement joins TRBV2 to TRBJ2-7; 8 bases align to TRBD1. V trimming: 0 bases; J trimming: 5 bases; junction bases outside the gene matches: 9. This CDR3 has 16 amino acids. Germline CDR1 is SNHLY and CDR2 is FYNNEI. DNA of the CDR3: TGTGCCAGCAGTGAAGCTTCTAGACAGGGGTTCCACGAGCAGTACTTC. It translates to CASSEASRQGFHEQYF.

This sequence joins TRBV15 and TRBJ1-5; tentative D call: TRBD1 (6 bases). The CDR3 consists of 14 residues. Germline V gene sequence: CDR1 LNHNV, CDR2 YYDKDF (reference sequence). V was trimmed by 0 bases and J by 7 bases, leaving 10 bases between them. The CDR3 nucleotides are TGTGCCACCAGCAGAGAGACAGGACCCCAGCCCCAGCATTTT. Amino acids: CATSRETGPQPQHF. Full variable domain (remainder filled in from reference TRBV15 and TRBJ1-5): DAMVIQNPRYQVTQFGKPVTLSCSQTLNHNVMYWYQQKSSQAPKLLFHYYDKDFNNEADTPDNFQSRRPNTSFCFLDIRSPGLGDTAMYLCATSRETGPQPQHFGDGTRLSIL.

The rearrangement links TRBV10-3 to TRBJ1-1; D is undetermined. The V gene lost 0 bases and the J gene lost 7 bases, with 6 bases spanning the gap. The CDR3 totals 12 residues. Germline V lookup: CDR1 ENHRY, CDR2 SYGVKD. The CDR3 sequence: CAISESTYEAFF. CDR3 bases: TGTGCCATCAGTGAGTCGACTTATGAAGCTTTCTTT.

The CDR3 coding sequence is TGTGCCAGCAGCCTATACCTAGGGCCAGTTCAGAACACTGAAGCTTTCTTT. Protein product: CASSLYLGPVQNTEAFF. The genes are TRBV7-3 and TRBJ1-1; D uncertain. Germline-derived CDR1 and CDR2 are SGHTA and FQGTGA. CDR3 length equals 17 residues. V lost 5 bases and J 1 base, leaving 20 bases between the germline ends.

The CDR3 region has the DNA TGTGCCAGCAGCGAAAAACCGGGACCGAACACTGAAGCTTTCTTT. It encodes CASSEKPGPNTEAFF. The chain has TRBV9 and TRBJ1-1; maybe TRBD1 (5 bases). Trimming pared 3 bases from V and 1 base from J, leaving 13 bases between. This CDR3 region has 15 residues. Germline CDR1 SGDLS, CDR2 YYNGEE.

The chain joins TRBV9 to TRBJ1-4; 7 nucleotides agree with TRBD1. Trimming removed 5 bases from V and 4 bases from J; junction bases left unmatched: 5. The CDR3 loop spans 14 amino acids. Germline-derived CDR1 and CDR2 are SGDLS and YYNGEE. The CDR3 bases are TGTGCCAGCAGTAGGACAGGCCTTAATGAAAAACTGTTTTTT. This codes for CASSRTGLNEKLFF.

The rearrangement uses TRBV9 and TRBJ1-1, with 8 bases identical to TRBD1. After removal of 3 bases from V and 1 base from J, the junction contained 5 bases not matched to a gene. The CDR3 covers 15 residues. Germline V gene sequence: CDR1 SGDLS, CDR2 YYNGEE. The CDR3 loop reads CASSAGGTGNTEAFF. CDR3 coding DNA: TGTGCCAGCAGCGCCGGTGGGACAGGGAACACTGAAGCTTTCTTT.

The V and J genes are TRBV7-6 and TRBJ1-6, with 7 bases fitting TRBD1. V dropped 1 base and J dropped 8; count of bases not matched to a gene: 11. The CDR3 contains 17 residues. Germline V lookup: CDR1 SGHVS, CDR2 FNYEAQ. This chain's CDR3 is CASSLDGTSGGYSPLHF. The CDR3 DNA is TGTGCCAGCAGCTTAGATGGGACGTCAGGGGGATATTCACCCCTCCACTTT.

The rearrangement links TRBV5-1 to TRBJ2-7; 11 positions agree with TRBD1. Germline loops: CDR1 SGHRS, CDR2 YFSETQ. Trimming took 5 bases from V and 5 from J; bases not matched to a gene: 9. CDR3 length: 15 amino acids. CDR3 sequence reads: CASSPRGTGGNEQYF. The DNA of the CDR3 is TGCGCCAGCAGTCCCAGGGGGACAGGGGGAAACGAGCAGTACTTC.

This rearrangement joins TRBV4-2 to TRBJ1-2; 7 bases are a match to TRBD1. CDR1 is LGHNA, CDR2 YNFKEQ, per germline. This CDR3 region has 13 residues. V shed 1 base and J 4 bases; nucleotides not matched to a gene: 0. CDR3 sequence reads: CASSQGDSYGYTF. For the CDR3, the DNA is TGTGCCAGCAGCCAAGGGGACAGCTATGGCTACACCTTC.

The chain combines TRBV18 with TRBJ1-4; TRBD1 might be the D (6 bases). Germline CDR1 and CDR2: KGHSH and LQKENI. The CDR3 extends over 15 amino acids. Trimming shortened V by 4 bases and J by 5 bases, and 14 bases separated the two germline ends. The CDR3 protein is CASSLPRDINEKLFF. As DNA, the CDR3 is TGTGCCAGCTCACTTCCCCGGGACATAAATGAAAAACTGTTTTTT.

The chain recombines TRBV7-9 with TRBJ2-7; perhaps D is TRBD1 or TRBD2 (5 bases each). CDR1 SEHNR and CDR2 FQNEAQ come from the germline V gene (reference sequence). This CDR3 spans 14 amino acids. V dropped 5 bases and J dropped 4 bases, with 15 bases sitting between them. Here the CDR3 DNA reads TGTGCCAGCAGCCGCCGTAGGGACGGATACGAGCAGTACTTC. This encodes CASSRRRDGYEQYF. The full variable domain, rest sourced from reference TRBV7-9 and TRBJ2-7, is DTGVSQNPRHKITKRGQNVTFRCDPISEHNRLYWYRQTLGQGPEFLTYFQNEAQLEKSRLLSDRFSAERPKGSFSTLEIQRTEQGDSAMYLCASSRRRDGYEQYFGPGTRLTVT.

The rearrangement links TRBV15 to TRBJ2-1; no firm D call. The germline CDR1 and CDR2 sequences are LNHNV and YYDKDF (reference sequence). V dropped 3 bases and J dropped 3 bases, with 3 bases sitting between them. CDR3 length: 12 amino acids. CDR3 in amino acids: CATSSHYNEQFF. CDR3 nucleotides: TGTGCCACCAGCAGTCACTACAATGAGCAGTTCTTC.

The chain combines TRBV12-3 or TRBV12-4 with TRBJ2-3; D remains ambiguous. Trimming shortened V by 3 bases and J by 4 bases, and 2 bases separated the two germline ends. The CDR3 consists of 11 residues. The CDR3 nucleotides read TGTGCCAGCAGTTTTTCAGATACGCAGTATTTT. The encoded protein is CASSFSDTQYF.

This rearrangement joins TRBV12-3 or TRBV12-4 to TRBJ1-5; a possible D gene is TRBD1 (6 bases). The length of the CDR3 is 13 residues. The V and J ends lost 6 bases and 9 bases respectively, with 15 bases between them. CDR3 amino acids: CASRTDRHGPQHF. The CDR3 bases are TGTGCCAGCAGGACGGACAGACACGGGCCCCAGCATTTT.

The chain has TRBV11-3 and TRBJ2-5; 7 positions match TRBD1. Looked up from germline, CDR1 is SGHNT and CDR2 is YENEEA. J gave up 4 bases and V 2 bases, and 1 base lay outside the gene matches. This CDR3 has 13 residues. CDR3 coding DNA: TGTGCCAGCAGCTTAACAGGGGCAGAGACCCAGTACTTC. Residues: CASSLTGAETQYF.

The chain joins TRBV7-3 to TRBJ2-1; a possible D gene is TRBD1 (5 bases). With 4 bases removed from V and 6 bases from J, the gap between germline ends came to 10 bases. The germline CDR1 and CDR2 sequences are SGHTA and FQGTGA. CDR3 length: 13 amino acids. The CDR3 sequence is CASSSRAGNEQFF. The CDR3 DNA is TGTGCCAGCAGCTCCAGGGCAGGCAATGAGCAGTTCTTC.

The gene calls are TRBV29-1 and TRBJ2-1, with 10 bases fitting TRBD2. V shed 4 bases and J 7 bases; nucleotides not matched to a gene: 10. This CDR3 spans 15 amino acids. Germline values: CDR1 SQVTM, CDR2 ANQGSEA. Written as DNA, the CDR3 is TGCAGCGTTGTCGATAGCGGGAGGTGGGGGAATGAGCAGTTCTTC. This translates into CSVVDSGRWGNEQFF.

The chain joins TRBV2 to TRBJ1-6; D is unclear. V lost 7 bases, J lost 14 bases, and 15 bases lay in between. CDR1 is SNHLY, CDR2 FYNNEI, per germline. This CDR3 contains 12 residues. The CDR3 protein is CASTVPFSALHF. DNA for the CDR3: TGTGCCAGCACAGTTCCCTTTTCGGCCCTCCACTTT.

The chain employs TRBV12-3 or TRBV12-4 and TRBJ2-7; 7 bases agree with TRBD1. J was trimmed by 8 bases and V by 3 bases; bases with no gene match: 4. The CDR3 has 12 amino acids. CDR3 sequence (DNA): TGTGCCAGCAGTTTGGAAGGGGGCCAGCAGTACTTC. Amino acid sequence: CASSLEGGQQYF.

The J gene is TRBJ1-3, the V gene TRBV5-6, with D unclear. Trimming stripped 2 bases from V and 0 bases from J, with 6 bases between. CDR3 length equals 14 residues. Germline lookup yields CDR1 SGHDT and CDR2 YYEEEE. CDR3 DNA: TGTGCCAGCAGCTTCGGCAGCTCTGGAAACACCATATATTTT. Encoded protein: CASSFGSSGNTIYF.

The V and J genes are TRBV28 and TRBJ1-5; possible D gene TRBD1, 6 bases. The V end lost 6 bases, the J end lost 6 bases, and 12 bases lay between the germline ends. This CDR3 has 13 residues. CDR1 is MDHEN, CDR2 SYDVKM, per germline. CDR3 sequence reads: CASRRTAGQPQHF. The CDR3 nucleotides read TGTGCCAGCAGACGGACAGCGGGTCAGCCCCAGCATTTT. Full variable domain (remainder filled in from reference TRBV28 and TRBJ1-5): DVKVTQSSRYLVKRTGEKVFLECVQDMDHENMFWYRQDPGLGLRLIYFSYDVKMKEKGDIPEGYSVSREKKERFSLILESASTNQTSMYLCASRRTAGQPQHFGDGTRLSIL.

This clone has just a few counts. CDR3 bases: TGTGCCACCAGCCATGACAGGCCTGAGGGCTACACCTTC. It encodes CATSHDRPEGYTF. The V call is TRBV15, the J call TRBJ1-2, with D tentatively TRBD1 (6 bases). V gave up 5 bases and J gave up 8 bases, with 15 bases separating them. Germline CDR1 and CDR2: LNHNV and YYDKDF (reference sequence). The CDR3 spans 13 residues.

The chain is built from TRBV27 and TRBJ2-3, with TRBD1 matching 9 bases. CDR1 MNHEY and CDR2 SMNVEV come from the germline V gene (reference sequence). Unmatched junction bases numbered 16, after V lost 8 bases and J lost 1 base. CDR3 length equals 18 residues. The CDR3 loop is CASSPGTGSWLGTDTQYF. CDR3 sequence (DNA): TGTGCCAGCTCGCCCGGGACAGGGTCCTGGTTGGGCACAGATACGCAGTATTTT.

Comments on this clone: An end of the junction differs from the germline gene, which may be a read error. CDR3 coding DNA: TGTGCCAGCGCCCGAGTCGGGGGTCGGAACGCCTTC. Translating it yields CASARVGGRNAF. The V gene is TRBV2, the J gene TRBJ1-2; maybe TRBD1 (5 bases). Germline V gene data show CDR1 as SNHLY and CDR2 as FYNNEI. The CDR3 is 12 amino acids.